The TCR beta chain described here comes from a study of shared clonotypes between healthy human individuals. Clones were read by immunoSEQ multiplex PCR, and TCRdb kept only the in-frame ones, dropping some. The sample lists roughly 500,000 clones, more than 75% seen once, with around 12% in the top ten. Those who donated were healthy HIV-negative adults, with no recent acute infections or vaccinations reported. The CDR3 is 14 amino acids. The germline V gene has CDR1 MNHNS and CDR2 SASEGT. The ends were cut back, 6 bases at V and 4 bases at J, with 16 bases in the middle. The sample comprised PBMCs. The chain uses TRBV6-1 and TRBJ2-7; D is unclear. The clonotype originates from a woman aged 40 to 50 in good health. Some clones in this sample may be carry-over from other donors' samples. In nucleotides, the CDR3 is TGTGCCAGCAGCCGCACCGGCACCGAGTACGAGCAGTACTTC. It yields the protein CASSRTGTEYEQYF.